A selection of T cell receptor beta chains follows, all from one sample in a study of early T cells in non-severe SARS-CoV-2 infection. TCRdb fed the 5' RACE reads into MiXCR, producing one record per CDR3 protein. The top ten clones hold about 5.3% of a sample with roughly 80,000 distinct CDR3 sequences, more than 7.5% of them seen once. What was sequenced was whole blood. These receptors were obtained from an adult who was a healthcare worker with PCR-confirmed SARS-CoV-2 infection or an uninfected control (not recorded which). The CDR3 runs from the conserved cysteine through the conserved F or W. The D gene is left open where the match is weak. The size of a clone is reported for some rows only, either as once, few or many, or as a class for expanded clones.

V gene	J gene	clone size	D gene	CDR3 protein	CDR3 DNA
TRBV12-3/TRBV12-4	TRBJ2-7	.	TRBD2	CASSFLAGYEQYF	TGTGCCAGCAGTTTCCTAGCGGGATATGAGCAGTACTTC
TRBV7-9	TRBJ2-1	many	.	CASSLAASVVVQFF	TGTGCCAGCAGCTTGGCAGCATCCGTGGTGGTTCAGTTCTTC
TRBV24-1	TRBJ2-7	.	TRBD1	CATSDSGQGYEQYF	TGTGCCACCAGTGATTCCGGACAGGGCTACGAGCAGTACTTC
TRBV6-2/TRBV6-3	TRBJ2-5	many	TRBD2	CASRGGITQYF	TGTGCCAGCAGGGGAGGGATCACCCAGTACTTC
TRBV28	TRBJ2-3	.	.	CASSLAGEDTQYF	TGTGCCAGCAGTTTGGCCGGGGAAGATACGCAGTATTTT
TRBV27	TRBJ2-1	many	.	CASSTRYNEQFF	TGTGCCAGCAGTACTAGGTACAATGAGCAGTTCTTC
TRBV3-1	TRBJ2-6	many	.	CASSPRTRVLSGANVLTF	TGTGCCAGCAGCCCAAGGACGCGGGTTTTGTCTGGGGCCAACGTCCTGACTTTC
TRBV12-3/TRBV12-4	TRBJ1-1	many	.	CASSPDTEAFF	TGTGCCAGCAGTCCTGACACTGAAGCTTTCTTT
TRBV20-1	TRBJ2-3	.	TRBD2	CSAPNLAGLADTQYF	TGCAGTGCGCCAAACCTAGCGGGTTTAGCAGATACGCAGTATTTT
TRBV15	TRBJ2-3	.	.	CATSRDQGDTQYF	TGTGCCACCAGCAGAGACCAGGGAGATACGCAGTATTTT
TRBV7-9	TRBJ2-7	many	.	CASSYRDGDYEQYF	TGTGCCAGCAGCTACCGGGACGGAGACTACGAGCAGTACTTC
TRBV6-2/TRBV6-3	TRBJ2-1	many	.	CASGSSSYNEQFF	TGTGCCAGCGGGAGTAGCTCCTACAATGAGCAGTTCTTC
TRBV20-1	TRBJ2-1	many	TRBD2	CSARAAGTRVYGEQFF	TGCAGTGCTAGGGCCGCCGGGACTAGGGTTTATGGTGAGCAGTTCTTC
TRBV5-1	TRBJ2-5	few	.	CASSLGTLSGETQYF	TGCGCCAGCAGCTTAGGGACACTGTCTGGCGAGACCCAGTACTTC
TRBV20-1	TRBJ2-3	.	TRBD2	CSARAPLGLVVDTQYF	TGCAGTGCTAGAGCCCCTCTGGGACTAGTAGTTGATACGCAGTATTTT
TRBV29-1	TRBJ2-7	many	.	CSVVFLGGTYEQYF	TGCAGCGTTGTGTTCTTGGGCGGAACCTACGAGCAGTACTTC
TRBV28	TRBJ1-5	many	TRBD1	CASSSGQGSSPQHF	TGTGCCAGCAGTTCCGGACAGGGGTCGTCGCCCCAGCATTTT
TRBV28	TRBJ2-7	many	TRBD2	CASSFRREGEQYF	TGTGCCAGCAGTTTCCGGCGGGAGGGCGAGCAGTACTTC
TRBV11-1	TRBJ1-2	few	.	CASSEEGRNYGYTF	TGTGCCAGCAGCGAAGAAGGTCGAAACTATGGCTACACCTTC
TRBV28	TRBJ2-3	many	TRBD2	CASSQGLDPDTQYF	TGTGCCAGCAGTCAGGGACTAGACCCAGATACGCAGTATTTT
TRBV27	TRBJ2-3	.	TRBD1	CASSLDRGLDTQYF	TGTGCCAGCAGTTTGGACAGGGGACTAGATACGCAGTATTTT
TRBV9	TRBJ2-2	few	TRBD2	CASSERLARGTGELFF	TGTGCCAGCAGCGAGAGACTAGCGAGGGGAACCGGGGAGCTGTTTTTT
TRBV19	TRBJ2-7	many	.	CASSPLGESEQYF	TGTGCCAGTAGTCCCCTTGGCGAAAGCGAGCAGTACTTC
TRBV12-3/TRBV12-4	TRBJ2-5	many	.	CASSFEMGVQETQYF	TGTGCCAGCAGTTTTGAAATGGGTGTTCAAGAGACCCAGTACTTC
TRBV7-8	TRBJ2-1	few	.	CASSLTPPPPYNEQFF	TGTGCCAGCAGCTTAACACCCCCACCCCCTTACAATGAGCAGTTCTTC
TRBV5-4	TRBJ2-1	few	TRBD1	CASSMPGQVYNEQFF	TGTGCCAGCAGCATGCCGGGACAGGTCTACAATGAGCAGTTCTTC
TRBV6-6	TRBJ1-5	.	.	CASSSAGGRSTGQPQHF	TGTGCCAGCAGTTCCGCCGGGGGGCGATCCACGGGACAGCCCCAGCATTTT
TRBV28	TRBJ2-3	many	TRBD2	CASSFSGRYTQYF	TGTGCCAGCAGTTTTAGCGGGCGGTATACGCAGTATTTT
TRBV5-1	TRBJ2-3	many	TRBD2	CASSFGGGPSGTQYF	TGCGCCAGCAGCTTCGGGGGAGGGCCCTCTGGTACGCAGTATTTT
TRBV6-1	TRBJ2-5	many	.	CASSLGTNRIRETQYF	TGTGCCAGCAGTCTGGGGACAAACAGGATCCGAGAGACCCAGTACTTC
TRBV12-3/TRBV12-4	TRBJ1-4	many	TRBD1	CASTPTGGAEKLFF	TGTGCCAGCACCCCGACAGGGGGCGCGGAAAAACTGTTTTTT
TRBV7-8	TRBJ2-1	many	.	CASSLTSTGLGPNYNEQFF	TGTGCCAGCAGCTTAACATCTACCGGACTCGGACCAAATTACAATGAGCAGTTCTTC
TRBV15	TRBJ1-3	few	.	CATSREAAGNTIYF	TGTGCCACCAGCAGAGAGGCAGCTGGAAACACCATATATTTT
TRBV7-3	TRBJ1-2	few	.	CASSLGRGHGYTF	TGTGCCAGCAGCTTAGGCAGGGGCCATGGCTACACCTTC
TRBV6-2/TRBV6-3	TRBJ1-2	many	.	CASSYVPLTYGYTF	TGTGCCAGCAGTTATGTACCTCTAACCTATGGCTACACCTTC
TRBV28	TRBJ2-7	few	.	CASSFLGPSYEQYF	TGTGCCAGCAGTTTTTTGGGCCCGAGCTACGAGCAGTACTTC
TRBV12-3/TRBV12-4	TRBJ2-1	many	.	CASSPTRLYDEQFF	TGTGCCAGCAGCCCCACCAGGCTTTATGATGAGCAGTTCTTC
TRBV28	TRBJ2-1	.	TRBD2	CASSPVAGDNEQFF	TGTGCCAGCAGTCCTGTAGCGGGGGACAATGAGCAGTTCTTC
TRBV12-3/TRBV12-4	TRBJ2-2	few	.	CASSFQGSDTGELFF	TGTGCCAGCAGTTTTCAGGGGTCGGACACCGGGGAGCTGTTTTTT
TRBV27	TRBJ1-5	many	.	CASSPHLVGFNQPQHF	TGTGCCAGCAGTCCTCATTTGGTTGGATTCAATCAGCCCCAGCATTTT
TRBV10-2	TRBJ2-4	.	.	CASSVKDIQYF	TGCGCCAGCAGTGTTAAGGACATTCAGTACTTC
TRBV5-1	TRBJ2-7	few	.	CASSQTGISYEQYF	TGCGCCAGCAGTCAAACAGGCATTTCCTACGAGCAGTACTTC
TRBV20-1	TRBJ2-1	few	TRBD2	CSARPLAGGPNEQFF	TGCAGTGCTAGGCCCCTAGCGGGAGGGCCTAATGAGCAGTTCTTC
TRBV24-1	TRBJ2-1	few	TRBD2	CATRAGLAGYGEQFF	TGTGCCACCAGAGCGGGACTAGCGGGATATGGTGAGCAGTTCTTC
TRBV25-1	TRBJ2-1	.	TRBD2	CASNPKQVAGGLGEQFF	TGTGCCAGCAACCCCAAGCAGGTGGCGGGAGGGCTCGGTGAGCAGTTCTTC